The 8 T cell receptor beta chains presented below share a single source sample, sequenced in a study of CXCR3-negative and CXCR3-positive naive CD8 T cells. The study made its TRB cDNA libraries by 5' RACE, adding UMI labels. TCRdb reprocessed the 5' RACE reads and stores each CDR3 protein as one record, lacking DNA. This sample contains over 5,500 distinct CDR3 sequences. What was sequenced was naive CXCR3- CD8+ T cells from blood. Subset of the sample: CD45RO-CCR7+CD27+CD95- naive CD8+ T cells lacking CXCR3 (TNR3-). The receptor source for this set is a human donor in good health. Some clones in this sample may be carry-over from other donors' samples.

V usage is TRBV2 and J usage is TRBJ1-1; absent DNA, TCRdb's TRBD1 call cannot be checked. Germline lookup yields CDR1 SNHLY and CDR2 FYNNEI. The CDR3 contains 16 residues. This CDR3 is CASSLRQDSRNTEAFF.

This clonotype shows up as medium-sized by frequency. V gene TRBV4-3 combines with J gene TRBJ2-1; TCRdb's D gene call, TRBD1, goes unchecked for lack of DNA. The CDR3 is 14 residues long. The germline CDR1 and CDR2 sequences are LGHNA and YSLEER. The CDR3 loop reads CASSQGGAGYEQFF.

In terms of frequency, this clonotype is medium-sized. The rearrangement uses TRBV5-3 and TRBJ1-6; the TRBD1 assignment by TCRdb is unverifiable without DNA. TRBV5-3 is filed as an ORF, its function uncertain. The length of the CDR3 is 15 residues. CDR3 protein: CARSEDTRGNSPLHF.

This clonotype counts as medium-sized (0.01 to 0.1%) by frequency. The J gene is TRBJ2-3, the V gene TRBV20-1; the D call of TRBD1 rests on TCRdb alone, since no DNA is present to check it. Germline assignment: CDR1 DFQATT and CDR2 SNEGSKA (reference sequence). The CDR3 runs 14 residues. CDR3 sequence: CSARATGGADTQYF.

Judged by frequency, this clonotype is medium-sized. The V gene is TRBV6-5, the J gene TRBJ2-3; TCRdb reports TRBD2, a call that lacks DNA to check it against. The CDR3 runs to 13 residues. The germline gives CDR1 MNHEY, CDR2 SVGAGI. The CDR3 spells CASSYGREDTQYF.

Frequency places this clonotype as medium-sized. V gene TRBV5-5 combines with J gene TRBJ2-7; TCRdb indicates TRBD1, and absent DNA this call remains unverified. The V gene's germline CDR1 is SGHKS and CDR2 YYEKEE (reference sequence). The CDR3 covers 14 residues. The CDR3 here is CASRLGQETYEQYF.

This clonotype ranks as medium-sized in terms of frequency. The chain employs TRBV20-1 and TRBJ2-1; with no DNA, the TCRdb D assignment of TRBD2 cannot be verified. CDR1 and CDR2 from the germline V gene are DFQATT and SNEGSKA (reference sequence). The CDR3 length is 14 residues. The chain's CDR3 is CSARFQNGRREQFF.

This clonotype shows up as medium-sized by frequency. The CDR3 reads CASSQGGISYNEQFF. The rearrangement links TRBV12-3 or TRBV12-4 to TRBJ2-1; TCRdb selects TRBD1, and the lack of DNA leaves this call unchecked. This CDR3 has 15 residues.